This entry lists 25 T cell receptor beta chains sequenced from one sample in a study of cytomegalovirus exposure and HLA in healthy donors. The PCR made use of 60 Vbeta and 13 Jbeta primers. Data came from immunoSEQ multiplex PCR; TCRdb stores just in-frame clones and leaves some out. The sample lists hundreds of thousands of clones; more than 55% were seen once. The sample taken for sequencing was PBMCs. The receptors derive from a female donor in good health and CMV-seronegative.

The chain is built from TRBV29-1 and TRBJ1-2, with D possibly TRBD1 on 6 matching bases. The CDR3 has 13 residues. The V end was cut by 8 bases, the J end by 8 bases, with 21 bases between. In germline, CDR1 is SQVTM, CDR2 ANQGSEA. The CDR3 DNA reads TGCAGCATCCAGAAGACAGGCCCCGAGGGCTACACCTTC. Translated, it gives CSIQKTGPEGYTF.

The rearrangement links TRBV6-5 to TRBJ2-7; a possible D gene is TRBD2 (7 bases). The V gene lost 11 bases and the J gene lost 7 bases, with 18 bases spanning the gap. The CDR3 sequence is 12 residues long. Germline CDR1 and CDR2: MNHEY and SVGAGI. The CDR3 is CAAGAGWKEQYF. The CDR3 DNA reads TGTGCCGCGGGGGCAGGGTGGAAAGAGCAGTACTTC.

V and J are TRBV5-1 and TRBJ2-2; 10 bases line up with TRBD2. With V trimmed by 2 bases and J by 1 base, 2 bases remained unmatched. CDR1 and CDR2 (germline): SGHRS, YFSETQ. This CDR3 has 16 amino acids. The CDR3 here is CASSFRLAGNTGELFF. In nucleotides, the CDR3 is TGCGCCAGCAGCTTCAGACTAGCGGGGAACACCGGGGAGCTGTTTTTT.

The CDR3 sequence is CASRRRDYGYTF. In DNA form, the CDR3 reads TGTGCCAGCAGAAGACGGGACTATGGCTACACCTTC. The chain combines TRBV25-1 with TRBJ1-2; D is unclear. The CDR3 is made up of 12 amino acids. V lost 6 bases and J 3 bases, leaving 8 bases between the germline ends. In germline, CDR1 is MGHDK, CDR2 SYGVNS.

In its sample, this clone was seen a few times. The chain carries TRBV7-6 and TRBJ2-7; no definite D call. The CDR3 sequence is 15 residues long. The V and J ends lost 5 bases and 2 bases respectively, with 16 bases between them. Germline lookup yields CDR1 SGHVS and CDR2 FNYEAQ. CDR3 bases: TGTGCCAGCAGCCCAGACCGGGTACCCACCTACGAGCAGTACTTC. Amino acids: CASSPDRVPTYEQYF.

The CDR3 sequence: CASSSSGTSLGVEQYF. The CDR3 DNA reads TGTGCCAGCAGTTCCAGCGGGACTAGCCTGGGAGTCGAGCAGTACTTC. V and J are TRBV28 and TRBJ2-7; TRBD2 matches 9 bases. CDR1 is MDHEN, CDR2 SYDVKM, per germline. The CDR3 totals 16 residues. V gave up 4 bases and J gave up 6 bases; unmatched junction bases: 13.

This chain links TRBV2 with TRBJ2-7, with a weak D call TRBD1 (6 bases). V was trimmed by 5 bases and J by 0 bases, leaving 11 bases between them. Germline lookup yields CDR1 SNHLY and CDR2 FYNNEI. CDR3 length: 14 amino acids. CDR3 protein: CASSRQANSYEQYF. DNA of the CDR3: TGTGCCAGCAGTCGACAGGCTAACTCCTACGAGCAGTACTTC.

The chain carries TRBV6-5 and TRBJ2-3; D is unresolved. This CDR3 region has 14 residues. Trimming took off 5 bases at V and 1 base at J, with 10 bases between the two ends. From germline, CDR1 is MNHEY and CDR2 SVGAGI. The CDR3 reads CASSILTGTDTQYF. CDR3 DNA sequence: TGTGCCAGCAGTATACTTACGGGCACAGATACGCAGTATTTT.

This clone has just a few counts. The CDR3 is CASSPVGLAGDMEQYF. The CDR3 DNA is TGCGCCAGCAGCCCAGTGGGTTTAGCGGGAGATATGGAGCAGTACTTC. This chain links TRBV5-1 with TRBJ2-7; 9 bases fit TRBD2. In germline, CDR1 is SGHRS, CDR2 YFSETQ. V was pared by 4 bases and J by 7 bases, with 15 bases of the junction left unmatched. This CDR3 is 16 amino acids long.

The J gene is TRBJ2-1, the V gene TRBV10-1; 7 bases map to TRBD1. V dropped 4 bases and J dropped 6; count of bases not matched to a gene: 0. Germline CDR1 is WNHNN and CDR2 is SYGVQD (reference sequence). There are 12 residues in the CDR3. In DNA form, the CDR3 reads TGCGCCAGCAGTGGGGACAGCAATGAGCAGTTCTTC. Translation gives CASSGDSNEQFF.

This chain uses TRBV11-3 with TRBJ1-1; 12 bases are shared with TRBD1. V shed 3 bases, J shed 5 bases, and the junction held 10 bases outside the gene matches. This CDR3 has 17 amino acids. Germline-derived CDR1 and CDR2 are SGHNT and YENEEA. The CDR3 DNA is TGTGCCAGCAGCTTCACGGGACAGGGGGCGCCGGGAACTGAAGCTTTCTTT. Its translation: CASSFTGQGAPGTEAFF. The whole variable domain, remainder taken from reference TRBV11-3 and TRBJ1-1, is EAGVVQSPRYKIIEKKQPVAFWCNPISGHNTLYWYLQNLGQGPELLIRYENEEAVDDSQLPKDRFSAERLKGVDSTLKIQPAELGDSAVYLCASSFTGQGAPGTEAFFGQGTRLTVV.

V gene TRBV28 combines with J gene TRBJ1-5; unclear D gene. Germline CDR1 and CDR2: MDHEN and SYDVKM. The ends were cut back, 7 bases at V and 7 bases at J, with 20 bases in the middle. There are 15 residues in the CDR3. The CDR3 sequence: CASTPGGFSAQPQHF. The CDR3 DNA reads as TGTGCCAGCACCCCCGGCGGGTTCTCCGCCCAGCCCCAGCATTTT.

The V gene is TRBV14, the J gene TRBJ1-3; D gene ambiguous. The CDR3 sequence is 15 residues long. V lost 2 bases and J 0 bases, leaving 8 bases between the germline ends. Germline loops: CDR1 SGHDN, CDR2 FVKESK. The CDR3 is CASSQQVLSGNTIYF. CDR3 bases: TGTGCCAGCAGCCAACAGGTCCTCTCTGGAAACACCATATATTTT.

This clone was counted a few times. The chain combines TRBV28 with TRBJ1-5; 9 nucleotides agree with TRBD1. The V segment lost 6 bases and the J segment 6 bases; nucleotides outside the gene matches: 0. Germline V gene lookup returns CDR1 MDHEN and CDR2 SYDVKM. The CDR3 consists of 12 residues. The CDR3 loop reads CASRTGGQPQHF. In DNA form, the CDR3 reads TGTGCCAGCAGGACAGGGGGTCAGCCCCAGCATTTT.

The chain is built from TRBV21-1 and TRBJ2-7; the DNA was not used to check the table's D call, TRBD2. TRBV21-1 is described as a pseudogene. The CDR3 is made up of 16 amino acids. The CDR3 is CASSKGWLAGRREQYF. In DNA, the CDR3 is TGTGCCAGCAGCAAAGGCTGGCTAGCGGGAAGGCGTGAGCAGTACTTC.

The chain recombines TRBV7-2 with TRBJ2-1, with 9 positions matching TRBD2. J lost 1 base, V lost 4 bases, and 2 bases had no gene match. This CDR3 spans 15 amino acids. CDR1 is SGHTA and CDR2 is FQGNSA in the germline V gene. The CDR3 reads CASSSSGDSYNEQFF. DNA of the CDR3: TGTGCCAGCAGCTCTAGCGGGGATTCCTACAATGAGCAGTTCTTC.

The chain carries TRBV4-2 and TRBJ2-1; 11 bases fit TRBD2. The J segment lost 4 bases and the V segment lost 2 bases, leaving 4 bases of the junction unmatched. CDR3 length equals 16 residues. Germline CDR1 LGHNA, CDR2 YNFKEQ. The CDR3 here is CASSQPGTSGYNEQFF. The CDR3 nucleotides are TGTGCCAGCAGCCAACCAGGGACTAGCGGATACAATGAGCAGTTCTTC.

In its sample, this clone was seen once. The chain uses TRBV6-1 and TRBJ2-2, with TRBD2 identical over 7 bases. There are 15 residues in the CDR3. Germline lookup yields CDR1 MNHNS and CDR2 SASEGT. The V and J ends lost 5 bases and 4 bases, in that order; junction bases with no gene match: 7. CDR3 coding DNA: TGTGCCAGCAGTTGGGCGACTAGCCGCACCGGGGAGCTGTTTTTT. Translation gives CASSWATSRTGELFF.

The CDR3 DNA reads TGCAGCGTAAGGGAGGGCAATCAGCCCCAGCATTTT. Encoded protein: CSVREGNQPQHF. The chain combines TRBV29-1 with TRBJ1-5; D not certain. V gave up 6 bases and J gave up 2 bases, with 8 bases separating them. CDR1 and CDR2 (germline): SQVTM, ANQGSEA. The CDR3 sequence is 12 residues long.

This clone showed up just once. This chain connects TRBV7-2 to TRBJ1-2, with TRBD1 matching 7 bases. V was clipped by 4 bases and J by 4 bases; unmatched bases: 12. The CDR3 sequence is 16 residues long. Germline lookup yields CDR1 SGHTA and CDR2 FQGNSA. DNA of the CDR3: TGTGCCAGCAGCTCGGACAGGTCCACCTTCCTCTATGGCTACACCTTC. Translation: CASSSDRSTFLYGYTF.

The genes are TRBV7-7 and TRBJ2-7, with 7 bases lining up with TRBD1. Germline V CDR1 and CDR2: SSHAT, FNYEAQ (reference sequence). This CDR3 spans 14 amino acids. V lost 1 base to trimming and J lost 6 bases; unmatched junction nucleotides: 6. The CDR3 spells CASSLGGGRSEQYF. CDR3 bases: TGTGCCAGCAGCTTAGGAGGGGGCAGGTCCGAGCAGTACTTC. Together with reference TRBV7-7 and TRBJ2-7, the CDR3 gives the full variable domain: GAGVSQSPRYKVTKRGQDVTLRCDPISSHATLYWYQQALGQGPEFLTYFNYEAQPDKSGLPSDRFSAERPEGSISTLTIQRTEQRDSAMYRCASSLGGGRSEQYFGPGTRLTVT.

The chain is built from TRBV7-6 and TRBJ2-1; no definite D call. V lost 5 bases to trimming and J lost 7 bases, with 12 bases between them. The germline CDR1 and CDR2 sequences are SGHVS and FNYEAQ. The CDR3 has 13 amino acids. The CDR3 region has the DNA TGTGCCAGCAGCCAAGCGCCTAGAAATGAGCAGTTCTTC. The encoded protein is CASSQAPRNEQFF.

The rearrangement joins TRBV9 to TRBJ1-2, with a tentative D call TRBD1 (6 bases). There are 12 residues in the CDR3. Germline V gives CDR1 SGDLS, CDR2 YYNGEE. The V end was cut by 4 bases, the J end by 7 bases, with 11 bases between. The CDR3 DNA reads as TGTGCCAGCAGCACACAGGGTGGTGGCTACACCTTC. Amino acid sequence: CASSTQGGGYTF.

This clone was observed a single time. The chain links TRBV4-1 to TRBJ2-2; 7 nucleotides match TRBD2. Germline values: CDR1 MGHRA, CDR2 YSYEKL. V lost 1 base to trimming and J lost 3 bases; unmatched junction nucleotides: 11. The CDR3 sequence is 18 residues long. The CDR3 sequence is CASSQGPDGGGHTGELFF. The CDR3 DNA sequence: TGCGCCAGCAGCCAAGGTCCAGATGGGGGAGGGCACACCGGGGAGCTGTTTTTT.

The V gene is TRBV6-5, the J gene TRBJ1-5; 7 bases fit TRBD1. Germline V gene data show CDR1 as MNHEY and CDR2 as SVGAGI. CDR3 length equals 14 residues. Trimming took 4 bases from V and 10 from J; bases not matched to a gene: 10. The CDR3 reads CASSSDRDIHPQHF. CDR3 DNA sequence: TGTGCCAGCAGTTCTGACAGGGACATTCACCCCCAGCATTTT.